This is a list of T cell receptor beta chains from one sample in a study of T-cell memory formation after mild COVID-19. TCRdb reanalysed the 5' RACE reads using MiXCR and keeps one entry per CDR3 protein. The data hold about 350,000 distinct CDR3 sequences, with roughly 13% observed a single time. The sequenced sample was PBMCs or a T cell subset sorted from them (not recorded which). The receptors were gathered from a man younger than 35 who had mild COVID-19 (a few samples of this study predate the infection). Cell type and time point are not known. Both conserved end residues are part of each CDR3. A D gene is named only where the DNA matches it firmly. Some rows have no size entry. The others give once, few or many, or a class for an expanded clone.

>TRBV4-2|.|.|TRBJ2-5
CASSQDGGGEETQYF
TGTGCCAGCAGCCAAGATGGGGGGGGCGAAGAGACCCAGTACTTC
>TRBV20-1|TRBD1|few|TRBJ1-1
CSAKDRGAEAFF
TGCAGTGCAAAGGACAGGGGGGCTGAAGCTTTCTTT
>TRBV5-1|.|few|TRBJ2-2
CASQPGPNTGELFF
TGCGCCAGCCAGCCAGGGCCAAACACCGGGGAGCTGTTTTTT
>TRBV5-1|.|many|TRBJ2-3
CASSPTIDTQYF
TGCGCCAGCAGCCCAACTATAGATACGCAGTATTTT
>TRBV27|TRBD2|.|TRBJ2-3
CASSRSSGGVSDTQYF
TGTGCCAGCAGCCGGAGTAGCGGGGGGGTTTCAGATACGCAGTATTTT
>TRBV27|.|few|TRBJ1-5
CASTQTGRFSQPQHF
TGTGCCAGCACCCAGACGGGTAGATTCTCTCAGCCCCAGCATTTT
>TRBV5-1|.|many|TRBJ2-7
CASSLEADWQYF
TGCGCCAGCAGCTTGGAGGCAGACTGGCAGTACTTC
>TRBV6-5|.|few|TRBJ2-6
CASRNPTAAGANVLTF
TGTGCCAGCAGGAACCCCACAGCCGCTGGGGCCAACGTCCTGACTTTC
>TRBV7-7|.|few|TRBJ2-7
CASSLGYPTYEQYF
TGTGCCAGCAGCTTAGGTTACCCCACCTACGAGCAGTACTTC
>TRBV4-3|.|few|TRBJ2-5
CASSQAGETQYF
TGCGCCAGCAGCCAGGCGGGGGAGACCCAGTACTTC
>TRBV7-9|.|many|TRBJ2-1
CASSSGGGSLNEQFF
TGTGCCAGCAGCTCAGGGGGGGGAAGCCTCAATGAGCAGTTCTTC
>TRBV6-6|.|few|TRBJ2-1
CASSQDQTGQFF
TGTGCCAGCAGTCAAGACCAAACGGGGCAGTTCTTC
>TRBV5-1|.|many|TRBJ2-2
CASSLVGTDTGELFF
TGCGCCAGCAGCTTGGTCGGCACCGACACCGGGGAGCTGTTTTTT
>TRBV5-6|.|.|TRBJ1-6
CASSLDPGSYNSPLHF
TGTGCCAGCAGCTTGGACCCGGGATCCTATAATTCACCCCTCCACTTT
>TRBV7-9|.|.|TRBJ1-3
CASSGALLHF
TGTGCCAGCAGCGGGGCCCTACTCCATTTT
>TRBV6-2/TRBV6-3|.|few|TRBJ2-6
CASSRRVSGANVLTF
TGTGCCAGCAGTCGCCGGGTCTCTGGGGCCAACGTCCTGACTTTC
>TRBV5-1|.|few|TRBJ1-5
CASPRRASSNQPQHF
TGCGCCAGTCCCCGTCGGGCGAGCAGCAATCAGCCCCAGCATTTT
>TRBV5-1|TRBD1|.|TRBJ2-2
CASSPGQATTGELFF
TGCGCCAGCAGCCCCGGACAGGCGACCACCGGGGAGCTGTTTTTT
>TRBV19|TRBD1|.|TRBJ2-3
CASSMDRASTDTQYF
TGTGCCAGTAGTATGGACAGGGCGAGCACAGATACGCAGTATTTT
>TRBV6-2/TRBV6-3|.|.|TRBJ2-6
CASRFGGSSGANVLTF
TGTGCCAGCCGATTTGGCGGAAGCTCTGGGGCCAACGTCCTGACTTTC
>TRBV30|TRBD1|few|TRBJ1-1
CAWSLRGQRRWTEAFF
TGTGCCTGGAGTTTACGGGGACAGCGGAGGTGGACTGAAGCTTTCTTT
>TRBV7-3|.|few|TRBJ2-3
CASSFLGGATDTQYF
TGTGCCAGCAGCTTCCTTGGCGGGGCCACAGATACGCAGTATTTT
>TRBV5-4|.|few|TRBJ2-1
CASSPIRGNYNEQFF
TGTGCCAGCAGCCCTATCAGGGGAAACTACAATGAGCAGTTCTTC
>TRBV25-1|TRBD2|.|TRBJ2-5
CASSRGRAGGQETQYF
TGTGCCAGCAGTAGGGGCAGAGCCGGGGGGCAAGAGACCCAGTACTTC
>TRBV7-2|TRBD2|few|TRBJ2-1
CASSPSSGGAGYEQFF
TGTGCCAGCAGCCCATCTAGCGGGGGGGCCGGCTATGAGCAGTTCTTC
>TRBV2|.|.|TRBJ2-1
CASSRPTGDSHDHNGQFF
TGTGCCAGCAGCCGGCCAACAGGAGACAGCCATGACCACAATGGTCAGTTCTTC
>TRBV7-7|.|.|TRBJ2-3
CASSFSRESTDTQYF
TGTGCCAGCAGCTTTTCCAGGGAGAGCACAGATACGCAGTATTTT
>TRBV20-1|TRBD2|.|TRBJ2-1
CSADTTGTSGVQFF
TGCAGTGCTGACACCACCGGGACTAGCGGGGTACAGTTCTTC
>TRBV5-4|.|.|TRBJ1-1
CASSPRTAVNTEAFF
TGTGCCAGCAGCCCTAGGACAGCTGTGAACACTGAAGCTTTCTTT
>TRBV2|.|.|TRBJ2-2
CASSENSGPTNTGELFF
TGTGCCAGCAGTGAAAACAGCGGGCCTACGAACACCGGGGAGCTGTTTTTT
>TRBV6-2/TRBV6-3|.|many|TRBJ1-2
CASSYMLPRFNYGYTF
TGTGCCAGCAGTTACATGTTGCCGAGATTCAACTATGGCTACACCTTC
>TRBV6-5|.|.|TRBJ1-2
CAGSYGSHGYTF
TGTGCCGGCAGTTACGGGAGCCATGGCTACACCTTC
>TRBV6-5|.|.|TRBJ2-7
CASSLLPRDEQYF
TGTGCCAGCAGTCTACTTCCACGGGACGAGCAGTACTTC
>TRBV15|.|few|TRBJ2-1
CATARTTGLDEQFF
TGTGCCACCGCACGGACTACAGGGTTAGATGAGCAGTTCTTC
>TRBV6-5|.|.|TRBJ2-1
CASTYVGAGSNEQFF
TGTGCCAGCACCTACGTAGGGGCAGGGTCCAATGAGCAGTTCTTC
>TRBV2|TRBD1|few|TRBJ2-2
CASSESWDSGGGELFF
TGTGCCAGCAGTGAATCTTGGGACAGTGGTGGCGGGGAGCTGTTTTTT
>TRBV4-2|.|few|TRBJ2-3
CASSQVGSFTADTQYF
TGTGCCAGCAGCCAAGTGGGGAGCTTTACGGCAGATACGCAGTATTTT
>TRBV29-1|.|.|TRBJ2-1
CSVEFGFADEQFF
TGCAGCGTTGAATTCGGGTTCGCGGATGAGCAGTTCTTC
>TRBV5-4|.|many|TRBJ2-3
CASSLALATDTQYF
TGTGCCAGCAGCTTGGCGCTAGCCACAGATACGCAGTATTTT
>TRBV24-1|.|.|TRBJ2-1
CATSDPVGDNEQFF
TGTGCCACAAGTGATCCCGTTGGGGACAATGAGCAGTTCTTC
>TRBV7-9|.|.|TRBJ2-7
CASSLTSHRAAYEQYF
TGTGCCAGCAGCTTAACGTCACACAGGGCAGCCTACGAGCAGTACTTC
>TRBV5-1|.|.|TRBJ1-1
CASSSGPEKDEAFF
TGCGCCAGCAGCTCCGGGCCAGAGAAGGATGAAGCTTTCTTT
>TRBV27|.|.|TRBJ2-6
CASIALTTLSGANVLTF
TGTGCCAGCATTGCGCTCACGACGCTCTCTGGGGCCAACGTCCTGACTTTC
>TRBV9|.|.|TRBJ1-5
CARSVGGVQPQHF
TGTGCCAGAAGCGTAGGGGGGGTTCAGCCCCAGCATTTT
>TRBV4-1|.|.|TRBJ1-1
CASSRWGPEGTEAFF
TGCGCCAGCAGCCGGTGGGGCCCGGAGGGGACTGAAGCTTTCTTT
>TRBV7-2|TRBD1|few|TRBJ1-5
CASSLYLDRGGQPQHF
TGTGCCAGCAGCTTATATCTCGACAGGGGCGGTCAGCCCCAGCATTTT
>TRBV20-1|.|.|TRBJ1-5
CSAPWGQPYSNQPQHF
TGCAGTGCTCCCTGGGGGCAGCCGTATAGCAATCAGCCCCAGCATTTT
>TRBV29-1|.|.|TRBJ1-1
CSVADLNTEAFF
TGCAGCGTTGCCGATTTGAACACTGAAGCTTTCTTT
>TRBV15|TRBD2|many|TRBJ2-3
CATSRTSGGADTQYF
TGTGCCACCAGCAGGACTAGCGGGGGGGCAGATACGCAGTATTTT
>TRBV6-2/TRBV6-3|.|few|TRBJ1-5
CASTGAINQPQHF
TGTGCCAGCACAGGGGCTATCAATCAGCCCCAGCATTTT
>TRBV11-2|.|few|TRBJ1-6
CASSLVGWRGSPLHF
TGTGCCAGCAGCTTAGTCGGGTGGCGGGGGTCACCCCTCCACTTT
>TRBV27|.|few|TRBJ1-1
CASHSLRGAPGDTEAFF
TGTGCCAGCCACAGTTTACGGGGGGCCCCTGGTGACACTGAAGCTTTCTTT
>TRBV18|TRBD1|.|TRBJ1-5
CASSPGQGGSNQPQHF
TGTGCCAGCTCACCAGGACAGGGTGGAAGCAATCAGCCCCAGCATTTT
>TRBV7-9|.|once|TRBJ1-4
CASSPRRNGGEKLFF
TGTGCCAGCAGCCCTCGTCGGAACGGGGGTGAAAAACTGTTTTTT
>TRBV12-3/TRBV12-4|.|many|TRBJ1-6
CASSLGQGRNSPLHF
TGTGCCAGCAGTTTAGGGCAGGGCCGAAATTCACCCCTCCACTTT
>TRBV6-5|TRBD2|.|TRBJ2-3
CASSYKAGSSTDTQYF
TGTGCCAGCAGTTACAAAGCGGGGTCTAGCACAGATACGCAGTATTTT
>TRBV5-5|TRBD2|few|TRBJ2-1
CASSLGLAISSYNEQFF
TGTGCCAGCAGCTTAGGACTAGCGATCAGCTCCTACAATGAGCAGTTCTTC
>TRBV5-4|.|.|TRBJ2-1
CASSVTGTSPNEQFF
TGTGCCAGCAGCGTAACCGGGACAAGCCCAAATGAGCAGTTCTTC
>TRBV7-2|.|.|TRBJ2-7
CASSPRVGDYYEQYF
TGTGCCAGCAGCCCCCGGGTGGGGGATTATTACGAGCAGTACTTC